This is a list of T cell receptor beta chains from one sample in a study of shared clonotypes between healthy human individuals. Using immunoSEQ multiplex PCR, the repertoire was profiled, and TCRdb retains in-frame clones only, with some absent. The sample holds under 600,000 clones, approximately 94% seen once. The sample consisted of naive CD4+ T cells sorted from blood. The receptor source for this set is a woman aged 25 to 39 in good health. Each CDR3 is given with its conserved first and last residue. The D gene is left open where the match is weak. Clone size is stated in some rows and not others, as once, few, many or a class when expanded.

CDR3aa,CDR3nt,j_gene,d_gene,abundance,v_gene
CASSETGDTEAFF,TGTGCCAGCAGTGAGACTGGGGACACTGAAGCTTTCTTT,TRBJ1-1,NA,NA,TRBV2
CASRARSSYNEQFF,TGTGCCAGCAGGGCGAGAAGCTCCTACAATGAGCAGTTCTTC,TRBJ2-1,NA,NA,TRBV27
CASSQPGAQYF,TGTGCCAGCAGCCAACCGGGGGCCCAGTACTTC,TRBJ2-5,NA,NA,TRBV28
CASSLVAGGPSSYNEQFF,TGTGCCAGCAGCTTAGTGGCGGGAGGGCCCAGTTCCTACAATGAGCAGTTCTTC,TRBJ2-1,TRBD2,NA,TRBV7-9
CASSSRGGSSGNTIYF,TGTGCCAGCAGCTCCCGGGGCGGCTCTTCTGGAAACACCATATATTTT,TRBJ1-3,NA,few,TRBV7-9
CASSPRRGTKETQYF,TGTGCCAGCAGCCCAAGGAGGGGGACCAAAGAGACCCAGTACTTC,TRBJ2-5,NA,NA,TRBV6-6
CASSLVVPRNTEAFF,TGTGCCAGCAGCTTAGTCGTACCGAGGAACACTGAAGCTTTCTTT,TRBJ1-1,NA,NA,TRBV11-2
CASSGTYSYNSPLHF,TGTGCCAGCAGTGGGACATACTCCTATAATTCACCCCTCCACTTT,TRBJ1-6,NA,NA,TRBV6-1
CASSRSGQIYEQYF,TGTGCCAGTAGTAGATCGGGACAAATCTACGAGCAGTACTTC,TRBJ2-7,NA,NA,TRBV19
CASSYRTGESTGEQYF,TGCGCCAGCAGCTATAGAACAGGAGAGTCGACGGGGGAGCAGTACTTC,TRBJ2-7,NA,NA,TRBV5-1
CASSFGRSRGENSYEQYF,TGTGCCAGCAGTTTCGGTCGGTCGCGGGGGGAAAACTCCTACGAGCAGTACTTC,TRBJ2-7,TRBD2,NA,TRBV27
CASSNTQLAGGTDTQYF,TGTGCCAGCAGTAACACCCAGCTAGCGGGAGGCACAGATACGCAGTATTTT,TRBJ2-3,TRBD2,NA,TRBV11-3
CASSYLTSGSRDTQYF,TGTGCCAGCAGTTACCTGACTAGCGGGAGCCGGGATACGCAGTATTTT,TRBJ2-3,TRBD2,few,TRBV6-5
CASSNPPNWEDTEAFF,TGTGCCAGCAGTAATCCCCCTAATTGGGAGGACACTGAAGCTTTCTTT,TRBJ1-1,NA,NA,TRBV5-6
CASRFGRLVRYEQYF,TGTGCCAGCAGATTCGGGAGACTAGTACGCTACGAGCAGTACTTC,TRBJ2-7,NA,NA,TRBV6-9
CASRAGLTQYF,TGTGCCAGCAGAGCAGGGTTGACCCAGTACTTC,TRBJ2-5,NA,NA,TRBV28
CASSMNREAMKQYF,TGTGCCAGCAGCATGAACCGGGAGGCTATGAAGCAGTACTTC,TRBJ2-7,TRBD2,NA,TRBV5-4
CASSDPPSGGGFHEQYF,TGTGCCAGCAGTGACCCCCCTTCCGGGGGAGGATTCCACGAGCAGTACTTC,TRBJ2-7,NA,NA,TRBV6-4
CASSESQASYEQYF,TGTGCCAGCAGTGAGTCCCAGGCCTCCTACGAGCAGTACTTC,TRBJ2-7,NA,NA,TRBV6-1
CARSLAPSASGSTDTQYF,TGTGCCAGAAGCTTGGCTCCCTCGGCTAGCGGTAGCACAGATACGCAGTATTTT,TRBJ2-3,TRBD2,NA,TRBV5-3
CASSSNTDTQYF,TGTGCCAGCAGTTCTAACACAGATACGCAGTATTTT,TRBJ2-3,NA,NA,TRBV7-2
CSVAVGAAGELFF,TGCAGCGTTGCGGTGGGGGCAGCCGGGGAGCTGTTTTTT,TRBJ2-2,NA,NA,TRBV29-1
CAISVIGNTIYF,TGTGCCATCAGTGTCATTGGAAACACCATATATTTT,TRBJ1-3,NA,NA,TRBV10-3
CASSYSPGSATEAFF,TGTGCCAGCAGTTACTCGCCAGGGTCGGCCACTGAAGCTTTCTTT,TRBJ1-1,NA,once,TRBV6-5
CASSRGQASFMRNNEKLFF,TGCGCCAGCAGCCGTGGACAGGCAAGCTTTATGCGGAATAATGAAAAACTGTTTTTT,TRBJ1-4,TRBD1,NA,TRBV4-1
CASNRGTSGTGELFF,TGTGCCAGCAATCGCGGGACTAGCGGCACCGGGGAGCTGTTTTTT,TRBJ2-2,TRBD2,NA,TRBV28
CASSIAHGANVLTF,TGTGCCAGTAGTATAGCTCATGGGGCCAACGTCCTGACTTTC,TRBJ2-6,NA,NA,TRBV19
CASSPTGRGEKLFF,TGTGCCAGCAGCCCAACGGGGAGGGGGGAAAAACTGTTTTTT,TRBJ1-4,NA,NA,TRBV5-8
CASSKFGDYEQYF,TGTGCCAGCAGTAAGTTTGGGGACTACGAGCAGTACTTC,TRBJ2-7,NA,NA,TRBV6-6
CAIQRPSYNEQFF,TGTGCCATACAAAGGCCCTCCTACAATGAGCAGTTCTTC,TRBJ2-1,NA,NA,TRBV2
CASSPPPSYGYTF,TGTGCCAGCAGTCCCCCCCCATCCTATGGCTACACCTTC,TRBJ1-2,NA,NA,TRBV28